These 9 T cell receptor beta chains came from one sample sequenced in a study of T cell responses to AZD1222 COVID-19 vaccine. Profiled with immunoSEQ multiplex PCR; TCRdb holds only in-frame clones, not every one. The sample contains over 140,000 clones, about 91% of which appear only once. This specimen was peripheral blood, taken 28 days after the second AZD1222 dose. Source of these receptors: an adult who received the AZD1222 COVID-19 vaccine.

J is TRBJ1-2 and V is TRBV10-3; no firm D call. This CDR3 spans 12 amino acids. Germline lookup yields CDR1 ENHRY and CDR2 SYGVKD. The V end was cut by 5 bases, the J end by 8 bases, with 12 bases between. Here the CDR3 DNA reads TGTGCCATCAGTCGGGGAGGGCTAGGCTACACCTTC. Residues: CAISRGGLGYTF.

This clone was detected only once. The chain has TRBV29-1 and TRBJ1-2; D remains unclear. Trimming shortened V by 6 bases and J by 0 bases, and 23 bases separated the two germline ends. Germline CDR1 is SQVTM and CDR2 is ANQGSEA. The CDR3 length is 17 residues. CDR3 sequence reads: CSVDREPSLPTNYGYTF. The CDR3 DNA sequence: TGCAGCGTAGATAGGGAGCCTAGCCTCCCTACTAACTATGGCTACACCTTC.

This clone was detected only once. The V call is TRBV27, the J call TRBJ2-7; 9 nucleotides match TRBD1. CDR1 and CDR2 from the germline V gene are MNHEY and SMNVEV (reference sequence). With 0 bases clipped from V and 3 bases from J, the junction kept 3 bases outside the gene matches. CDR3 length equals 15 residues. The CDR3 DNA is TGTGCCAGCAGTTTATCCGACAGGGGGATCTACGAGCAGTACTTC. It encodes CASSLSDRGIYEQYF.

The chain combines TRBV19 with TRBJ1-2; D not resolved. With 5 bases removed from V and 4 bases from J, the gap between germline ends came to 14 bases. Germline loops: CDR1 LNHDA, CDR2 SQIVND (reference sequence). The CDR3 is 14 residues long. Here the CDR3 reads CASSFPTAPYGYTF. The CDR3, as DNA: TGTGCCAGTAGTTTTCCGACTGCGCCCTATGGCTACACCTTC.

This chain links TRBV6-5 with TRBJ2-5, with TRBD1 matching over 7 bases. The CDR3 has 13 amino acids. J lost 7 bases, V lost 4 bases, and 6 bases had no gene match. Germline V gene lookup returns CDR1 MNHEY and CDR2 SVGAGI. DNA of the CDR3: TGTGCCAGCAGTTTGACAGGGACGGCGACCCAGTACTTC. The encoded protein is CASSLTGTATQYF.

The chain combines TRBV28 with TRBJ2-2, with no clear D. Germline V lookup: CDR1 MDHEN, CDR2 SYDVKM. The CDR3 loop spans 14 amino acids. V lost 5 bases and J lost 5, with 12 bases in between. This chain's CDR3 is CASSRDGITGELFF. CDR3 nucleotides: TGTGCCAGCAGTCGAGACGGCATTACCGGGGAGCTGTTTTTT.

V is TRBV2 and J is TRBJ2-7; 10 nucleotides agree with TRBD2. V dropped 9 bases and J dropped 3; count of bases not matched to a gene: 11. The CDR3 sequence is 15 residues long. CDR1 SNHLY and CDR2 FYNNEI come from the germline V gene. CDR3 amino acids: CASFQGASGSYEQYF. Here the CDR3 DNA reads TGTGCCAGTTTCCAGGGGGCTAGCGGGAGCTACGAGCAGTACTTC.

The chain uses TRBV5-1 and TRBJ1-6; D gene ambiguous. With 0 bases removed from V and 6 bases from J, the gap between germline ends came to 10 bases. CDR3 length: 15 amino acids. The germline gives CDR1 SGHRS, CDR2 YFSETQ. The CDR3 loop reads CASSLELHGNSPLHF. The CDR3 DNA reads TGCGCCAGCAGCTTGGAGCTTCATGGTAATTCACCCCTCCACTTT.

The V call is TRBV3-1 (or the pseudogene TRBV3-2), the J call TRBJ2-1; D ambiguous. Germline CDR1 LGHDT, CDR2 YNNKEL (reference sequence). Trimming left V 1 base short and J 9 bases short, with 7 bases between. This CDR3 has 12 amino acids. This CDR3 is CASSQGGCEQFF. CDR3 bases: TGTGCCAGCAGCCAAGGGGGATGTGAGCAGTTCTTC.